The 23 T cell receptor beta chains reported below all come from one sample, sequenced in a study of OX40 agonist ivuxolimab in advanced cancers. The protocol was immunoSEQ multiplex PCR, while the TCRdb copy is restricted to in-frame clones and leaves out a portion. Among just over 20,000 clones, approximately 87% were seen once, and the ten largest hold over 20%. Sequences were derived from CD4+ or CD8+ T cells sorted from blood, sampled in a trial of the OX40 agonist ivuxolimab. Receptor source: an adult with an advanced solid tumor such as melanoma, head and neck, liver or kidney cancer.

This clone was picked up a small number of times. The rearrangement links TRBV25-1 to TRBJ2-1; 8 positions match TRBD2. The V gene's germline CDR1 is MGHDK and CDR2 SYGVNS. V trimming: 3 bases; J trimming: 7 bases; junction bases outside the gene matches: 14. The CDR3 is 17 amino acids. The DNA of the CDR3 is TGTGCCAGCAGTGAGTCCAAGGGGCGGGGGGCTGGAAATGAGCAGTTCTTC. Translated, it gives CASSESKGRGAGNEQFF. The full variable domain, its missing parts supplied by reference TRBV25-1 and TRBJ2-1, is EADIYQTPRYLVIGTGKKITLECSQTMGHDKMYWYQQDPGMELHLIHYSYGVNSTEKGDLSSESTVSRIRTEHFPLTLESARPSHTSQYLCASSESKGRGAGNEQFFGPGTRLTVL.

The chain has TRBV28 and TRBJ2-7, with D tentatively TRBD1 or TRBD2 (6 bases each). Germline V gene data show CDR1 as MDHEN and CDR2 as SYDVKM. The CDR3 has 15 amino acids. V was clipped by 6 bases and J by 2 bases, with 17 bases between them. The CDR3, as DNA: TGTGCCAGCAGAGGACTACGAGGGGGTACCTACGAGCAGTACTTC. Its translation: CASRGLRGGTYEQYF.

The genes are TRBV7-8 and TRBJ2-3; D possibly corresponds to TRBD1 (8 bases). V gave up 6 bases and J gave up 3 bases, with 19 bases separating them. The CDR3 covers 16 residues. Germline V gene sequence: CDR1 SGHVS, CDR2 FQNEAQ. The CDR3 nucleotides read TGTGCCAGCAGTCGTTACACAGGGGGGGAGACAGATACGCAGTATTTT. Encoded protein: CASSRYTGGETDTQYF.

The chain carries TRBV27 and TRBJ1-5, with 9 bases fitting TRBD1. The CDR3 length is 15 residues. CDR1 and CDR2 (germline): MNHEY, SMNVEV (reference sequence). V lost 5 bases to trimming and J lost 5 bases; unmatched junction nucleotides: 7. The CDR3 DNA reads TGTGCCAGCAGTCCTTACAGGGGGCTTCATCAGCCCCAGCATTTT. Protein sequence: CASSPYRGLHQPQHF.

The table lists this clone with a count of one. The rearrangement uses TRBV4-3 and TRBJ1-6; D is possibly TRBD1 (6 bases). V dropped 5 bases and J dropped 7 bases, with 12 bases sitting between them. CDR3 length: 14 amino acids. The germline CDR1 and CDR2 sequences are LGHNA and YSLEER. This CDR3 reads CASSKTGLNSPLHF. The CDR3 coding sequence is TGCGCCAGCAGCAAGACAGGTTTAAATTCACCCCTCCACTTT.

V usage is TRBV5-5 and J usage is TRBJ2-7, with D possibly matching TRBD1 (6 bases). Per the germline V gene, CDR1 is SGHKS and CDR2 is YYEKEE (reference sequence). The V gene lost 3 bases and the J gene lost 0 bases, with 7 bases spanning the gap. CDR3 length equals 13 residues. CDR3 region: CASSWDISYEQYF. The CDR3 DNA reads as TGTGCCAGCAGCTGGGACATCTCCTACGAGCAGTACTTC.

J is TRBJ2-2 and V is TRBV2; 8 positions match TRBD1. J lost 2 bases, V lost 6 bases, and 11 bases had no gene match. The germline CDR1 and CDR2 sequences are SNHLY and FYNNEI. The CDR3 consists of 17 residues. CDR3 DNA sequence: TGTGCCAGCAGCTTACCGGGACAGGAAACAAACACCGGGGAGCTGTTTTTT. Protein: CASSLPGQETNTGELFF.

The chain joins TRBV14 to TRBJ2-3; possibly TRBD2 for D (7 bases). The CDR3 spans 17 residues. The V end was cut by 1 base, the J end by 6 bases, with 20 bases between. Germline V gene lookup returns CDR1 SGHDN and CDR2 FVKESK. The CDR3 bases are TGTGCCAGCAGCCAAGGCGTAGTGGGGGGGCCATTGGATACGCAGTATTTT. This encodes CASSQGVVGGPLDTQYF.

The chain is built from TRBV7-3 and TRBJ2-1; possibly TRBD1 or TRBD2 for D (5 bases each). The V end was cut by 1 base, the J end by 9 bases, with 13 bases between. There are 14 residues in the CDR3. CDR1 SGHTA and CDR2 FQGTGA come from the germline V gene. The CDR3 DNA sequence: TGTGCCAGCAGCTTAATGGGGGATCTGGGTGAGCAGTTCTTC. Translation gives CASSLMGDLGEQFF.

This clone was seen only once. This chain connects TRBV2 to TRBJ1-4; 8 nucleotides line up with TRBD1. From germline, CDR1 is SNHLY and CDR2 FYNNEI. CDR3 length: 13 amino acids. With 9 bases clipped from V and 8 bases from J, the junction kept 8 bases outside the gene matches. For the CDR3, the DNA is TGTGCCAGTTTTAGGACAGGGTCCGAAAAACTGTTTTTT. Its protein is CASFRTGSEKLFF. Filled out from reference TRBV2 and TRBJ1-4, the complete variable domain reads EPEVTQTPSHQVTQMGQEVILRCVPISNHLYFYWYRQILGQKVEFLVSFYNNEISEKSEIFDDQFSVERPDGSNFTLKIRSTKLEDSAMYFCASFRTGSEKLFFGSGTQLSVL.

CDR3: CASSFPPGQMNTGELFF. CDR3 nucleotides: TGTGCCAGCAGCTTCCCTCCGGGACAAATGAACACCGGGGAGCTGTTTTTT. This chain connects TRBV5-8 to TRBJ2-2; D possibly corresponds to TRBD1 (6 bases). There are 17 residues in the CDR3. V was clipped by 2 bases and J by 1 base, with 15 bases between them. Germline CDR1 SGHTS, CDR2 YDEGEE.

The CDR3 DNA follows: TGCGGCATCCAGACAGGGGGCTTTTCCGAGCAGTACTTC. Translating it yields CGIQTGGFSEQYF. The chain is built from TRBV29-1 and TRBJ2-7, with 10 nucleotides matching TRBD1. The length of the CDR3 is 13 residues. CDR1 and CDR2 (germline): SQVTM, ANQGSEA.

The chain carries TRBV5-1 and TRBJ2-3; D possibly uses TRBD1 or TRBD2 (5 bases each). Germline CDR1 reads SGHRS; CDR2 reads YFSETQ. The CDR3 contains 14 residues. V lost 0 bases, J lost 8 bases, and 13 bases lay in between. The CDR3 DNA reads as TGCGCCAGCAGCTTGGAGTGGGGGATAGGTACGCAGTATTTT. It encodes CASSLEWGIGTQYF.

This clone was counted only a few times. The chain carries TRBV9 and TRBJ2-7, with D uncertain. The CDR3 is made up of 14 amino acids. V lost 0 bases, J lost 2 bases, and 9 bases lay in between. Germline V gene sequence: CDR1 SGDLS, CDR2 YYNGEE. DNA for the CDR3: TGTGCCAGCAGCGTAGACCCGTCTACCTACGAGCAGTACTTC. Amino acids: CASSVDPSTYEQYF. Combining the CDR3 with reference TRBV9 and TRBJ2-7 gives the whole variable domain DSGVTQTPKHLITATGQRVTLRCSPRSGDLSVYWYQQSLDQGLQFLIQYYNGEERAKGNILERFSAQQFPDLHSELNLSSLELGDSALYFCASSVDPSTYEQYFGPGTRLTVT.

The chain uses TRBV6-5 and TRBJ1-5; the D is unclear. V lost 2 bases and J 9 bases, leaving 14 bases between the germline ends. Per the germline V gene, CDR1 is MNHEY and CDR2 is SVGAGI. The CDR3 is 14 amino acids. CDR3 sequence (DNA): TGTGCCAGCAGTTACACCAGGTTATTGACGCCCCAGCATTTT. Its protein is CASSYTRLLTPQHF.

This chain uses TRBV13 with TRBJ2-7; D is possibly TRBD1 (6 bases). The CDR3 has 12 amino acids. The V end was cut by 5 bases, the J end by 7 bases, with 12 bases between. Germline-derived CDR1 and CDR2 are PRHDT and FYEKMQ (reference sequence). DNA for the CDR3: TGTGCCAGCAGCCCAGGGGCCAGAGAGCAGTACTTC. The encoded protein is CASSPGAREQYF.

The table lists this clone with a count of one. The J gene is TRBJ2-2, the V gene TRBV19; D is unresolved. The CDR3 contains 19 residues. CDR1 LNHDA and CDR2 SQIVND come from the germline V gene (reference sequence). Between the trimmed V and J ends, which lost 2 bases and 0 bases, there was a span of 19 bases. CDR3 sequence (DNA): TGTGCCAGTAGTATATTCAGTTACCACCCCCTTACGAACACCGGGGAGCTGTTTTTT. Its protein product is CASSIFSYHPLTNTGELFF.

The CDR3 DNA sequence: TGTGCCAGCAGTTTATGGGGAGGAGAGACCCAGTACTTC. Protein: CASSLWGGETQYF. The V gene is TRBV9, the J gene TRBJ2-5, with D tentatively TRBD2 (6 bases). V dropped 5 bases and J dropped 4 bases, with 12 bases sitting between them. This CDR3 spans 13 amino acids. Germline CDR1 reads SGDLS; CDR2 reads YYNGEE.

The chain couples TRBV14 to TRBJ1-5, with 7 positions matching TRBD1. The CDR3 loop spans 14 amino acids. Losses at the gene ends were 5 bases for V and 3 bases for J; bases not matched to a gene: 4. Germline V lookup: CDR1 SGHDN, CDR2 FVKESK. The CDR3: CASSERGHNQPQHF. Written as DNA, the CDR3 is TGTGCCAGCAGCGAAAGGGGGCACAATCAGCCCCAGCATTTT. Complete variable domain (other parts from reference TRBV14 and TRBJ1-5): EAGVTQFPSHSVIEKGQTVTLRCDPISGHDNLYWYRRVMGKEIKFLLHFVKESKQDESGMPNNRFLAERTGGTYSTLKVQPAELEDSGVYFCASSERGHNQPQHFGDGTRLSIL.

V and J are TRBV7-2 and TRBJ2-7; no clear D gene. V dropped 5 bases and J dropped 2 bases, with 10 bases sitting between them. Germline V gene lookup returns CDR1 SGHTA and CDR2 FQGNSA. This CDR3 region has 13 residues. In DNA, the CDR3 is TGTGCCAGCAGCCAGATGGTAGCCTACGAGCAGTACTTC. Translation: CASSQMVAYEQYF.

The CDR3 loop reads CASSPGTGLLQPQHF. The CDR3 nucleotides are TGTGCCAGCAGCCCCGGGACAGGGCTTCTTCAGCCCCAGCATTTT. The gene calls are TRBV5-8 and TRBJ1-5; 9 nucleotides line up with TRBD1. Unmatched junction bases numbered 8, after V lost 4 bases and J lost 6 bases. This CDR3 comprises 15 residues. CDR1 and CDR2 from the germline V gene are SGHTS and YDEGEE.

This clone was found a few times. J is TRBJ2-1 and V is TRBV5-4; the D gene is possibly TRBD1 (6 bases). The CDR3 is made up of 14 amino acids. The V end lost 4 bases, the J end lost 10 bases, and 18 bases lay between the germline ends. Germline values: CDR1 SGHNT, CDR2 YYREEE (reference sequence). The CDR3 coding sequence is TGTGCCAGCAGCCCAACGACAGGTTCGGGCGAGCAGTTCTTC. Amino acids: CASSPTTGSGEQFF.

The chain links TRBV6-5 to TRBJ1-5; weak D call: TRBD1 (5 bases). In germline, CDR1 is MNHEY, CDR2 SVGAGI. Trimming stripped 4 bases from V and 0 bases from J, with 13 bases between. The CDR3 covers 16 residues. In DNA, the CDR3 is TGTGCCAGCAGTTCCGGACGGACACATAGCAATCAGCCCCAGCATTTT. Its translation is CASSSGRTHSNQPQHF.